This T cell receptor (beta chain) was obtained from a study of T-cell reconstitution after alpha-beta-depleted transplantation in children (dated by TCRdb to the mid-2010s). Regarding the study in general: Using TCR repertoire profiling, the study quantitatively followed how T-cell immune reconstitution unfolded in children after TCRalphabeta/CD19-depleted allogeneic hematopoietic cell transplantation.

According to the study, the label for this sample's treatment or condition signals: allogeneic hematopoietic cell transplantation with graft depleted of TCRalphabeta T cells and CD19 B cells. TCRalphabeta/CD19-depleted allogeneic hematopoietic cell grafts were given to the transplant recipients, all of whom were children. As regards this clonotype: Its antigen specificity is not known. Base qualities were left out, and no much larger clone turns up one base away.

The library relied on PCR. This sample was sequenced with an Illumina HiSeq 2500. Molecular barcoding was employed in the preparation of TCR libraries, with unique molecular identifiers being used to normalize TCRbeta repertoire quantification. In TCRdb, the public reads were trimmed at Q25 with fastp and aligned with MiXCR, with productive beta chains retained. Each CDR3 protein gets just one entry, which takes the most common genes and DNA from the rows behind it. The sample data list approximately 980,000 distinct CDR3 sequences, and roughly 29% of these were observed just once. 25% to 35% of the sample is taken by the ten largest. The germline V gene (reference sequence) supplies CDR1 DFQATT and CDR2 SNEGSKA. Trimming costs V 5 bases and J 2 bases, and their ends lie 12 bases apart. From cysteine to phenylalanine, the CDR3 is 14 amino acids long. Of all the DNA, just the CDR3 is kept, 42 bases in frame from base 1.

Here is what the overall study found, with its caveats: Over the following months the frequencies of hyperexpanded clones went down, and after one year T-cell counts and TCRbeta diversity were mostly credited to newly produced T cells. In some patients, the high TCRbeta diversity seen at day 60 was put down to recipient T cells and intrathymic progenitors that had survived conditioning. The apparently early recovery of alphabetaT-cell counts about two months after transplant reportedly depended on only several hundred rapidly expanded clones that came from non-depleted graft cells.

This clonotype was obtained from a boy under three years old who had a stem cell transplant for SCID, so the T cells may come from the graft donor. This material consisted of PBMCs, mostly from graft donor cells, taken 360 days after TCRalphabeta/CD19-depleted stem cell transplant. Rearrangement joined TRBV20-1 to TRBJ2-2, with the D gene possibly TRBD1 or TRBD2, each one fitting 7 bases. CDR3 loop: CSALRGGNTGELFF. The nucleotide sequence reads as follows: TGCAGTGCTCTCAGGGGGGGAAACACCGGGGAGCTGTTTTTT.